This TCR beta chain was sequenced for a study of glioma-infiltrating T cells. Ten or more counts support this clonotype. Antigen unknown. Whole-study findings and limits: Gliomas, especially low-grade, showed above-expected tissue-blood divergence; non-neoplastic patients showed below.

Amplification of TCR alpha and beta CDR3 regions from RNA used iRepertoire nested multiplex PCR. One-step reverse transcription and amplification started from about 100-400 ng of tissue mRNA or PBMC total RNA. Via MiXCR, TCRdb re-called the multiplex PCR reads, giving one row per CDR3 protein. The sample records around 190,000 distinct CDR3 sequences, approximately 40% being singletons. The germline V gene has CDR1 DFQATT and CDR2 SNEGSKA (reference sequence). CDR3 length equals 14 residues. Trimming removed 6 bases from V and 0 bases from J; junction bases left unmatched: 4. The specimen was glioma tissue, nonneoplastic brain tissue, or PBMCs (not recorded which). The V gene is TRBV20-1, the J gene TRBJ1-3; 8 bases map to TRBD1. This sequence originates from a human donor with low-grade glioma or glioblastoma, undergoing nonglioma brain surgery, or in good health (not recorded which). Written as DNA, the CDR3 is TGCAGTGCCCTGGGACAGGACTCTGGAAACACCATATATTTT. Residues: CSALGQDSGNTIYF.